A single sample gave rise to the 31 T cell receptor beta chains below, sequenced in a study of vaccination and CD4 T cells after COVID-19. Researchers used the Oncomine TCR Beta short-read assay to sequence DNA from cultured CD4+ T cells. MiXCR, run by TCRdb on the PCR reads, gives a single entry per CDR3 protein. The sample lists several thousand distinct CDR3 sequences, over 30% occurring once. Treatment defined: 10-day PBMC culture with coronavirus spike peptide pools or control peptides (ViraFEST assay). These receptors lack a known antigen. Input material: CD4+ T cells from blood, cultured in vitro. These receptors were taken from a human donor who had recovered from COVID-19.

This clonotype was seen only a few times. CDR3 region: CSARDTGTSGAQETQYF. The CDR3 nucleotides read TGCAGTGCTAGAGACACCGGGACTAGCGGAGCACAAGAGACCCAGTACTTC. The chain carries TRBV20-1 and TRBJ2-5, with TRBD2 identical over 11 bases. This CDR3 comprises 17 residues. V lost 0 bases, J lost 2 bases, and 8 bases stayed unmatched. In germline, CDR1 is DFQATT, CDR2 SNEGSKA (reference sequence).

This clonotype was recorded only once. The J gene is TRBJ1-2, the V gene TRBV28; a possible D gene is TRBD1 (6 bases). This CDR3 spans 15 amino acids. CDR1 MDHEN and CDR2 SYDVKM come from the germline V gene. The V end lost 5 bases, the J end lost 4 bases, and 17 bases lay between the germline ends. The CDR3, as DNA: TGTGCCAGCAGTGGCCGGGACACACCCTTCTATGGCTACACCTTC. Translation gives CASSGRDTPFYGYTF.

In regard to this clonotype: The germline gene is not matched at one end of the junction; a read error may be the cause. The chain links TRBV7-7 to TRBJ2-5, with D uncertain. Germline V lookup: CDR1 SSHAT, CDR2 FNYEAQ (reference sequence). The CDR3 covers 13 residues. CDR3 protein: CASSLGWQETQYF. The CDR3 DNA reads TGTGCTAGCAGCTTAGGTTGGCAAGAGACCCAGTACTTC. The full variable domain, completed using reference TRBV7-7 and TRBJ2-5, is GAGVSQSPRYKVTKRGQDVTLRCDPISSHATLYWYQQALGQGPEFLTYFNYEAQPDKSGLPSDRFSAERPEGSISTLTIQRTEQRDSAMYRCASSLGWQETQYFGPGTRLLVL.

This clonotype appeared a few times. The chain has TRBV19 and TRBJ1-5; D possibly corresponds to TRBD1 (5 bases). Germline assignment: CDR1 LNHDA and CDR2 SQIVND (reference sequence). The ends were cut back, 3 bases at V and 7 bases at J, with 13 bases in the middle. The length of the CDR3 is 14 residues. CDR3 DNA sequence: TGTGCCAGTAGTATCTCGGGGCCGGGACAGCCCCAGCATTTT. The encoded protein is CASSISGPGQPQHF.

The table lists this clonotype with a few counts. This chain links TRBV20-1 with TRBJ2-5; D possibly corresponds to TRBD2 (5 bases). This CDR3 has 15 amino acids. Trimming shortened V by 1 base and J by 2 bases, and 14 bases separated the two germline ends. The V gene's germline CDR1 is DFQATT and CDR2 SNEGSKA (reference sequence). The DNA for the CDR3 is TGCAGTGCTAGAGGGGGTCGGGGAGATCAAGAGACCCAGTACTTC. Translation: CSARGGRGDQETQYF.

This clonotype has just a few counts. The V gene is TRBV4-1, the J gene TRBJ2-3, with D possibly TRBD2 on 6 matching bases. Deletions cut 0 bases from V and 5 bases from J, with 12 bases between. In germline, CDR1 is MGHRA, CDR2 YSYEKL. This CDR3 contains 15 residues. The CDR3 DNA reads TGCGCCAGCAGCCAAGATATCGGAGCGGGAGATACGCAGTATTTT. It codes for CASSQDIGAGDTQYF.

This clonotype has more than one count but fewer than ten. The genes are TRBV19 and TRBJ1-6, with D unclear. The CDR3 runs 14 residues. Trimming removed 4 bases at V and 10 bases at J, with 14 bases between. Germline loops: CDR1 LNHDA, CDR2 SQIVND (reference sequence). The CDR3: CASSSDWESSPLHF. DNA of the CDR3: TGTGCCAGTAGTAGTGACTGGGAGAGCTCACCCCTCCACTTT.

The CDR3 loop reads CASSRGMETQYF. CDR3 coding DNA: TGTGCCAGCAGCAGGGGGATGGAGACCCAGTACTTC. The chain carries TRBV9 and TRBJ2-5; D is possibly TRBD1 (6 bases). The CDR3 runs 12 residues. V lost 4 bases and J 5 bases, leaving 9 bases between the germline ends. Looked up from germline, CDR1 is SGDLS and CDR2 is YYNGEE.

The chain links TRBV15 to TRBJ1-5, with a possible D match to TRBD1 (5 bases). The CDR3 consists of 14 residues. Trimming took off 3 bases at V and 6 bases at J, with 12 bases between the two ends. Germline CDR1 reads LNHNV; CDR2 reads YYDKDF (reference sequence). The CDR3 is CATSSRQIGQPQHF. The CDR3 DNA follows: TGTGCCACCAGCAGTAGACAGATCGGTCAGCCCCAGCATTTT.

CDR3 DNA sequence: TGTGCCAGCAGTTACGAGGGCAGGGTTTGGGATGAGCAGTTCTTC. Translation gives CASSYEGRVWDEQFF. The rearrangement joins TRBV6-5 to TRBJ2-1, with D perhaps given as TRBD1 or TRBD2 (5 bases each). The CDR3 extends over 15 amino acids. The V gene's germline CDR1 is MNHEY and CDR2 SVGAGI. The V gene lost 2 bases and the J gene lost 8 bases, with 16 bases spanning the gap.

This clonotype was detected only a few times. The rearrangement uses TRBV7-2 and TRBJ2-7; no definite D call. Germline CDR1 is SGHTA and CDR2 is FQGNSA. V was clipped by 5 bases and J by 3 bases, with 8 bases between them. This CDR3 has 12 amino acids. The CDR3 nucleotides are TGTGCCAGCAGCCCCAGTCACTACGAGCAGTACTTC. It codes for CASSPSHYEQYF.

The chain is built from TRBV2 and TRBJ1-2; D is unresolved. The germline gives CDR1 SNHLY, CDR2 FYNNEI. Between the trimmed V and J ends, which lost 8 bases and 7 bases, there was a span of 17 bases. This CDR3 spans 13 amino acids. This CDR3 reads CASGGEGPGGYTF. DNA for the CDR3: TGTGCCAGCGGAGGCGAGGGTCCCGGTGGCTACACCTTC.

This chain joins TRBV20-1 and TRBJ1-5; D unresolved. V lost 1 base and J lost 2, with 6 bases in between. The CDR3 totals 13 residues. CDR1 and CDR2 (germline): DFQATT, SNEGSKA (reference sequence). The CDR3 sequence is CSARVSGNQPQHF. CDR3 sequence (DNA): TGCAGTGCTAGAGTAAGCGGCAATCAGCCCCAGCATTTT.

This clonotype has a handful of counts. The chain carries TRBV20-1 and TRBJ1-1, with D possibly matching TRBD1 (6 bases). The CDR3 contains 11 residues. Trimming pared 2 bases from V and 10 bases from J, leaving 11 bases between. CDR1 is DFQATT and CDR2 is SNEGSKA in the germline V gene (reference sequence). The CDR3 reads CSARRRGLAFF. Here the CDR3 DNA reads TGCAGTGCTAGACGCCGGGGGCTAGCTTTCTTT.

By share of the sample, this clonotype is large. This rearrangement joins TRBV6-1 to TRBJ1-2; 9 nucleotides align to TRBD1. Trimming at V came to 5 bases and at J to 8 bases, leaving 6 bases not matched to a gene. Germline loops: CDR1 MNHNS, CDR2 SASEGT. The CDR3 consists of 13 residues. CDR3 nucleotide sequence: TGTGCCAGCAGTCTGGACAGGGGCGACGGCTACACCTTC. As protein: CASSLDRGDGYTF.

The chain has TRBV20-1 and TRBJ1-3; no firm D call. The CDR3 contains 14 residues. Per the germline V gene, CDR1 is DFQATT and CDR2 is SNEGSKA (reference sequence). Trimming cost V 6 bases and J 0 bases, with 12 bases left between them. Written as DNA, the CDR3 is TGCAGTGCCCGGACCGCGTTCTCTGGAAACACCATATATTTT. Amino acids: CSARTAFSGNTIYF.

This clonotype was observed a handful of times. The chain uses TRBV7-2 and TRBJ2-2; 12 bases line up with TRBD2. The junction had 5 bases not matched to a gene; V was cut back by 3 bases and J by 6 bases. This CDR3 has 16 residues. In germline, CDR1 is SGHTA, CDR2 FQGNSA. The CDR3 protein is CASSFRLAGVAGELFF. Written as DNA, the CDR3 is TGTGCCAGCAGCTTCAGACTAGCGGGAGTTGCCGGGGAGCTGTTTTTT.

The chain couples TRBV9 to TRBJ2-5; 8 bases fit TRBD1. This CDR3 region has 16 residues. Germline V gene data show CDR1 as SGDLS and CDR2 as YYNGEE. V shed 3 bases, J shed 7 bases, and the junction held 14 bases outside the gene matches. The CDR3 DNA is TGTGCCAGCAGCGCGGGGGTTAAGACAGGGGCGGGGACCCAGTACTTC. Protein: CASSAGVKTGAGTQYF.

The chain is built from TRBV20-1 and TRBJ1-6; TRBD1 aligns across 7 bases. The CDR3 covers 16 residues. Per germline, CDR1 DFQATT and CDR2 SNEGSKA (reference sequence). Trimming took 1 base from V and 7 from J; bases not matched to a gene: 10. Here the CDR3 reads CSARARRAGGNSPLHF. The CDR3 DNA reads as TGCAGTGCTAGAGCTCGTAGAGCAGGGGGGAATTCACCCCTCCACTTT.

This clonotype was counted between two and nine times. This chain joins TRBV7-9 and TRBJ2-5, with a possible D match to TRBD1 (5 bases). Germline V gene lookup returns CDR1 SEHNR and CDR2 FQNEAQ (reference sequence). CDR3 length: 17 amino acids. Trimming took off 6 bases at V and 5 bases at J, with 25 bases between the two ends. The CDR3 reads CASSTDIRFGYPETQYF. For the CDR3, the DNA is TGTGCCAGCAGTACGGACATTAGGTTCGGGTACCCGGAGACCCAGTACTTC.

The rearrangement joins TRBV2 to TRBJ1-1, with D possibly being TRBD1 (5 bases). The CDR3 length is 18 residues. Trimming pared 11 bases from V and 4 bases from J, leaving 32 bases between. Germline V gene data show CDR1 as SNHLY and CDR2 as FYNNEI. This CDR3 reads CAGEYAPGTPTLITEAFF. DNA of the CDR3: TGTGCCGGCGAATACGCCCCCGGGACGCCAACTCTGATCACTGAAGCTTTCTTT.

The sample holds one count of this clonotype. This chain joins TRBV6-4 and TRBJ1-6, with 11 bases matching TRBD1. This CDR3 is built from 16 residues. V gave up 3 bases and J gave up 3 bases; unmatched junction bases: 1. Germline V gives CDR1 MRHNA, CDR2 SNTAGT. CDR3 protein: CASSEGTGGYNSPLHF. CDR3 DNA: TGTGCCAGCAGTGAGGGGACAGGGGGCTATAATTCACCCCTCCACTTT.

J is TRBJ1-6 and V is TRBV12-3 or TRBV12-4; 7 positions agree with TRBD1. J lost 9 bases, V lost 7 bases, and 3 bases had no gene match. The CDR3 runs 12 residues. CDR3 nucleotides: TGTGCCAGCAACCAGGGGGGTTCACCCCTCCACTTT. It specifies CASNQGGSPLHF.

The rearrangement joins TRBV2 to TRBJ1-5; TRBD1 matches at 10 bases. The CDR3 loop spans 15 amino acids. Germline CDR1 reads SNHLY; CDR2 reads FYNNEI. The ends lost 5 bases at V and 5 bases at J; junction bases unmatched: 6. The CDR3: CASSSRTGGYQPQHF. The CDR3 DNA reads TGTGCCAGCAGTAGTAGGACAGGGGGTTATCAGCCCCAGCATTTT.

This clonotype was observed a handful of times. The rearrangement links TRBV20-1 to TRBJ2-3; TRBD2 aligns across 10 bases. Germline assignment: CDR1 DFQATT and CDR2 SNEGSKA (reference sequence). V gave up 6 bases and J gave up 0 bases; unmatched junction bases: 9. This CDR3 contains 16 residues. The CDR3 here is CSAVLGLAESTDTQYF. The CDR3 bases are TGCAGTGCCGTACTTGGACTAGCGGAAAGCACAGATACGCAGTATTTT.

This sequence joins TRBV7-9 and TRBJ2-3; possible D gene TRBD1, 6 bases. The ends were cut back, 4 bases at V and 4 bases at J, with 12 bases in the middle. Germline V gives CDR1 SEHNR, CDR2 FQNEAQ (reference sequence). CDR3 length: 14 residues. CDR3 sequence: CASSSGTSADTQYF. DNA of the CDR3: TGTGCCAGCAGCTCCGGGACATCCGCAGATACGCAGTATTTT.

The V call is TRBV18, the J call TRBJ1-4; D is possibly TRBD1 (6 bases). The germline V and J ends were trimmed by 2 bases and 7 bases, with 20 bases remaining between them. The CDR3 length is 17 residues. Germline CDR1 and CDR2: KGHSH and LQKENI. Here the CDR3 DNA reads TGTGCCAGCTCACCAAATTTATCTTGGGGGCGGAGTGAAAAACTGTTTTTT. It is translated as CASSPNLSWGRSEKLFF.

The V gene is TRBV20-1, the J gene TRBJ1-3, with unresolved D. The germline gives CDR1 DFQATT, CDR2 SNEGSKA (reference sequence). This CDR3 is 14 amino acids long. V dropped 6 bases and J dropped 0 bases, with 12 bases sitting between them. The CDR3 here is CSAEDSISGNTIYF. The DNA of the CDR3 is TGCAGTGCGGAGGATTCGATCTCTGGAAACACCATATATTTT.

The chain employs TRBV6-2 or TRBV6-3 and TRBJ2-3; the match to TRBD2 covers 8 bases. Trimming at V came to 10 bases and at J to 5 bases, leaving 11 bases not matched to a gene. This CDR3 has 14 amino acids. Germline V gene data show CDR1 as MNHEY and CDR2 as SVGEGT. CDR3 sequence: CATAVGGAQDTQYF. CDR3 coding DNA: TGTGCCACCGCGGTCGGGGGGGCCCAAGATACGCAGTATTTT.

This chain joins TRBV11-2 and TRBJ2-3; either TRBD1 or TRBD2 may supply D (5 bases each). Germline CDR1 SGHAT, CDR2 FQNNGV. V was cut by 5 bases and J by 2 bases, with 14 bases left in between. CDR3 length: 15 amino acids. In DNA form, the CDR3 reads TGTGCCAGCAGCACCGGCCGGGGCTCCACAGATACGCAGTATTTT. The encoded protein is CASSTGRGSTDTQYF.

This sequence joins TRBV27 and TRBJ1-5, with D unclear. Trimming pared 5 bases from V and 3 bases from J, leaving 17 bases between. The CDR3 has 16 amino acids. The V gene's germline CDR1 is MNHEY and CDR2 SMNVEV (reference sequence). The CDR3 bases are TGTGCCAGCAGTCCCCTGGGCAAGGTACCCAATCAGCCCCAGCATTTT. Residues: CASSPLGKVPNQPQHF.